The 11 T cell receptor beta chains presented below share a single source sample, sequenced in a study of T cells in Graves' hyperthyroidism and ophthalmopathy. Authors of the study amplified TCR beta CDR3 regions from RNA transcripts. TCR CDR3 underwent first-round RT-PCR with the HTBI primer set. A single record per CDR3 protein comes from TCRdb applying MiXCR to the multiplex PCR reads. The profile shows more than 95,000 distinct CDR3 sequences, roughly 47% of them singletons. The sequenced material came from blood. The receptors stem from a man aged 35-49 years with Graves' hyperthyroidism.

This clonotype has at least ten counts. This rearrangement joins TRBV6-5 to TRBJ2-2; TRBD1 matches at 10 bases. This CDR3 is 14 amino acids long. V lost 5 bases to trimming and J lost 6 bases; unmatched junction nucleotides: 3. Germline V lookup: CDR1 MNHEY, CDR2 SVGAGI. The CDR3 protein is CASSRGQGSGELFF. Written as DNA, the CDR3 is TGTGCCAGCAGTAGGGGACAGGGGTCCGGGGAGCTGTTTTTT.

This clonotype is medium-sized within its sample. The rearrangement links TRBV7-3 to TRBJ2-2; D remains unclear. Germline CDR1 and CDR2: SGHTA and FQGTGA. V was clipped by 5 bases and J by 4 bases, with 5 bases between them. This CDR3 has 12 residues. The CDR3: CASSTLTGELFF. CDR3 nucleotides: TGTGCCAGCAGCACTCTCACCGGGGAGCTGTTTTTT.

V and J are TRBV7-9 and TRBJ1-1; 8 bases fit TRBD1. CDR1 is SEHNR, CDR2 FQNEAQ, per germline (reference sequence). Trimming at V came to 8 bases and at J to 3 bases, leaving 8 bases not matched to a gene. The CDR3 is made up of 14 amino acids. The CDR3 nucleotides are TGTGCCAGCCCGGACAGGGCCTTGGACACTGAAGCTTTCTTT. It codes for CASPDRALDTEAFF.

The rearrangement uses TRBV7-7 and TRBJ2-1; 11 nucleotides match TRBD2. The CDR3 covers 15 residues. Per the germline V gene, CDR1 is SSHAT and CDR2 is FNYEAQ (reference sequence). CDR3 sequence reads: CASVGLAASYNEQFF. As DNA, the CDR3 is TGTGCTAGTGTGGGACTAGCGGCTTCCTACAATGAGCAGTTCTTC.

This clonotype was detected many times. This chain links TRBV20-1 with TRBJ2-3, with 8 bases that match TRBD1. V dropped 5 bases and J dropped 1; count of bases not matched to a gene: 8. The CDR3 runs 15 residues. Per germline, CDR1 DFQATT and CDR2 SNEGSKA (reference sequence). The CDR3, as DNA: TGCAGTGCTCACGGGACAGGCGGGCGCACAGATACGCAGTATTTT. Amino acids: CSAHGTGGRTDTQYF.

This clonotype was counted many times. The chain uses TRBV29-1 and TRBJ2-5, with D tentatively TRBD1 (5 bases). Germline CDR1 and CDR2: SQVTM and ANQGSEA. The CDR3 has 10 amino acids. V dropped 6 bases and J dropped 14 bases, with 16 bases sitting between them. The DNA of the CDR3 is TGCAGCGTCGCGGCAGGGCGGTCTTACTTC. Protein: CSVAAGRSYF.

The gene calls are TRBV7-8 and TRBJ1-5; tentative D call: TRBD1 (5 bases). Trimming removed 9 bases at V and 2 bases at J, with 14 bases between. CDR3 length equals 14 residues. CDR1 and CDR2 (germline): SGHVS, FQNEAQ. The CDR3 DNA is TGTGCCAGTAGCCCCGGCAGGGGCAATCAGCCCCAGCATTTT. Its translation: CASSPGRGNQPQHF.

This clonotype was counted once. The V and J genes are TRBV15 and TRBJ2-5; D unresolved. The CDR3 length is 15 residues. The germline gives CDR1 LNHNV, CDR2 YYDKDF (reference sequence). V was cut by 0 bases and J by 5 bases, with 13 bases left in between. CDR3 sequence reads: CATSRDQGPSETQYF. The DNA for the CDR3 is TGTGCCACCAGCAGAGATCAAGGGCCGTCGGAGACCCAGTACTTC.

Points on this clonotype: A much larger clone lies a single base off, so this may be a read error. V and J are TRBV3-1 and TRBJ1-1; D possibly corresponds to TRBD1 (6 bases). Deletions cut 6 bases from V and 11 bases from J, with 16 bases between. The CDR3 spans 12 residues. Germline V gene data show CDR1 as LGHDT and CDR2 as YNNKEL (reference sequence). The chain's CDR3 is CASRGAGDWAFF. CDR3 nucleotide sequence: TGTGCCAGCAGGGGGGCAGGGGATTGGGCTTTCTTT.

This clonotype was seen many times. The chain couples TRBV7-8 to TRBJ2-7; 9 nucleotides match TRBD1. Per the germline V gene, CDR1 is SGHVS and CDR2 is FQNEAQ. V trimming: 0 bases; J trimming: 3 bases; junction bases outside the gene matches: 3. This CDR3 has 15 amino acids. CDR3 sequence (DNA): TGTGCCAGCAGCTTAGCCCCGGGACAGGGCTACGAGCAGTACTTC. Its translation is CASSLAPGQGYEQYF. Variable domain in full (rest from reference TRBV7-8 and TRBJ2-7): GAGVSQSPRYKVAKRGQDVALRCDPISGHVSLFWYQQALGQGPEFLTYFQNEAQLDKSGLPSDRFFAERPEGSVSTLKIQRTQQEDSAVYLCASSLAPGQGYEQYFGPGTRLTVT.

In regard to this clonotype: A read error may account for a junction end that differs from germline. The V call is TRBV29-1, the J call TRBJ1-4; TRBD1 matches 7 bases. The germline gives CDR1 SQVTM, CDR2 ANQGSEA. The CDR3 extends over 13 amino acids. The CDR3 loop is CSALRGLGEKLLF. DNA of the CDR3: TGCAGCGCTTTAAGGGGGCTTGGAGAAAAACTGCTTTTT.